This TCR beta chain came from a study of blood T cell repertoires in COVID-19. The overall study: The cDNA or gDNA used as material had been derived from T cells, B-cell-depleted T cells, or PBMCs.

The CDR3 extends over 13 amino acids. Germline values: CDR1 LGHNA, CDR2 YNFKEQ. Deletions cut 1 base from V and 8 bases from J, with 11 bases between. Cohort allocation depended upon clinical history that participants reported. TCRdb's copy holds only in-frame clones and misses some; the assay was immunoSEQ multiplex PCR. The sample contains more than 350,000 clones, over 75% of which appear only once. This receptor was obtained from a man aged 18-30 years who had recovered from COVID-19. Material: PBMCs or T cells enriched from blood (not recorded which). This sequence joins TRBV4-2 and TRBJ1-2; unclear D gene. The CDR3 sequence is CASSQGSEEGYTF. Here the CDR3 DNA reads TGTGCCAGCAGCCAAGGGAGCGAGGAAGGCTACACCTTC.